This paragraph covers one T cell receptor (beta chain) sequence. This entry is derived from a study of regulatory T cells in long-lasting Graves disease. The CDR3 length is 15 residues. V was pared by 2 bases and J by 0 bases, with 7 bases between. Germline V lookup: CDR1 MNHEY, CDR2 SVGAGI. Time point indicated: newly diagnosed GD, antithyroid drugs for less than 3 months. The TCR library was made from RNA that had been extracted from PBMCs in TRIzol. Investigators prepared the TCR beta libraries by applying iRepertoire HTBI primers and Arm-PCR of CDR3 regions. TCRdb used MiXCR to reprocess the multiplex PCR reads, holding one entry per CDR3 protein. Among roughly 350,000 distinct CDR3 sequences, around 15% were seen once, and the ten largest hold roughly 27%. The data were also submitted as part of a second study, on T cells in Graves' hyperthyroidism and ophthalmopathy.

V usage is TRBV6-5 and J usage is TRBJ2-2; D not certain. The sequences come from peripheral blood mononuclear cells (PBMCs), collected at new diagnosis, from a patient treated with antithyroid drugs. The receptor comes from a man aged 40-49 years with Graves disease. The chain's CDR3 is CASSYISPNTGELFF. DNA for the CDR3: TGTGCCAGCAGTTACATCTCTCCGAACACCGGGGAGCTGTTTTTT.